The rows below give T cell receptor beta chains drawn from one sample of a study of beta chain features in type 1 diabetes. TCRdb keeps only in-frame clones here, not all; method: immunoSEQ multiplex PCR. The table includes 400,000 to 450,000 clones, more than 11% detected once. The sample comprised naive CD4+ T cells from blood. These receptors came from a man aged 25-40 years in good health. The CDR3 runs from the conserved cysteine through the conserved F or W. D genes are given only for firm matches. Only part of the rows carry a size: once, few, many, or a class if the clone is expanded.

v_gene	j_gene	abundance	d_gene	CDR3aa	CDR3nt
TRBV4-1	TRBJ2-7	few	TRBD1	CASSRAGQGSYEQYF	TGCGCCAGCAGCCGCGCGGGACAGGGTTCCTACGAGCAGTACTTC
TRBV2	TRBJ2-1	NA	NA	CASREGVRAQRQFF	TGTGCCAGCAGGGAAGGGGTCCGGGCCCAGCGGCAGTTCTTC
TRBV4-1	TRBJ2-7	NA	NA	CASSQGGGPYEQYF	TGCGCCAGCAGCCAAGGTGGGGGACCCTACGAGCAGTACTTC
TRBV2	TRBJ1-1	few	NA	CASRTAGEMNTEAFF	TGTGCCAGCAGGACCGCGGGAGAGATGAACACTGAAGCTTTCTTT
TRBV7-2	TRBJ2-1	few	NA	CASSLGRVERQFF	TGTGCCAGCAGCTTAGGCAGGGTAGAGCGGCAGTTCTTC
TRBV7-2	TRBJ2-5	few	TRBD1	CASSSTGTGSEETQYF	TGTGCCAGCAGTTCCACCGGGACAGGGTCAGAAGAGACCCAGTACTTC
TRBV7-9	TRBJ2-1	NA	NA	CASSFLTTGSYNEQFF	TGTGCCAGCAGCTTTCTAACGACAGGCTCCTACAATGAGCAGTTCTTC
TRBV7-9	TRBJ2-2	few	NA	CASSSDAGATGELFF	TGTGCCAGCAGCTCAGACGCAGGGGCCACCGGGGAGCTGTTTTTT
TRBV19	TRBJ1-3	many	NA	CASSTYQGSYF	TGTGCCAGTAGTACATATCAGGGGTCGTATTTT
TRBV30	TRBJ2-2	few	NA	CAGVVLTSSGELFF	TGTGCCGGAGTTGTGCTCACGTCGTCCGGGGAGCTGTTTTTT
TRBV4-1	TRBJ2-1	NA	TRBD2	CASSQDPGTSLNEQFF	TGCGCCAGCAGCCAAGATCCGGGGACTAGCTTGAATGAGCAGTTCTTC
TRBV27	TRBJ1-2	NA	NA	CAEYITDYGYTF	TGTGCAGAATACATAACGGATTATGGCTACACCTTC
TRBV29-1	TRBJ2-1	few	NA	CSVEDSSRGNEQFF	TGCAGCGTTGAAGATAGTTCTAGGGGGAATGAGCAGTTCTTC
TRBV7-2	TRBJ2-1	few	NA	CASSLRAHGFF	TGTGCCAGCAGCCTCCGGGCCCACGGGTTCTTC
TRBV20-1	TRBJ2-5	NA	NA	CSALLSEAQYF	TGCAGTGCTCTCCTCTCGGAGGCCCAGTACTTC
TRBV14	TRBJ2-6	many	NA	CASSQWASGANVLTF	TGTGCCAGCAGCCAATGGGCCTCTGGGGCCAACGTCCTGACTTTC
TRBV9	TRBJ2-5	NA	TRBD1	CASSVGQTQETQYF	TGTGCCAGCAGCGTGGGACAGACCCAAGAGACCCAGTACTTC
TRBV30	TRBJ1-2	NA	NA	CAWSVQLGAAGYTF	TGTGCCTGGAGTGTACAGCTGGGGGCCGCTGGCTACACCTTC
TRBV9	TRBJ2-2	NA	TRBD1	CASRRTGGGGELFF	TGTGCCAGCAGACGGACAGGGGGGGGCGGGGAGCTGTTTTTT
TRBV6-5	TRBJ1-5	NA	NA	CASSYSGNDQPQHF	TGTGCCAGCAGTTACTCAGGGAACGATCAGCCCCAGCATTTT
TRBV6-5	TRBJ1-2	NA	NA	CASTAGYGYTF	TGTGCCAGCACCGCGGGCTATGGCTACACCTTC
TRBV20-1	TRBJ1-1	few	TRBD1	CSAILGTGAFF	TGCAGTGCTATACTCGGGACAGGGGCTTTCTTT
TRBV5-4	TRBJ2-3	NA	NA	CASSRGSTDTQYF	TGCGCCAGCAGCCGAGGGAGCACAGATACGCAGTATTTT
TRBV6-5	TRBJ1-2	NA	NA	CASSYAGSYGYTF	TGTGCCAGCAGTTACGCGGGGTCTTACGGCTACACCTTC
TRBV6-5	TRBJ1-1	NA	NA	CASSRGINTEAFF	TGTGCCAGCAGTCGGGGGATAAACACTGAAGCTTTCTTT
TRBV18	TRBJ2-7	NA	TRBD1	CASSPGTGDYEQYF	TGTGCCAGCTCACCCGGGACAGGGGACTACGAGCAGTACTTC
TRBV7-2	TRBJ2-5	many	TRBD1	CASSSGQGVRETQYF	TGTGCCAGCAGTTCGGGACAGGGAGTGCGAGAGACCCAGTACTTC
TRBV30	TRBJ2-1	NA	TRBD2	CAWSSRREGWNEQFF	TGTGCCTGGAGTTCCCGGCGGGAGGGTTGGAATGAGCAGTTCTTC
TRBV18	TRBJ1-5	few	NA	CASSPDSNQPQHF	TGTGCCAGCTCACCCGACAGCAATCAGCCCCAGCATTTT
TRBV28	TRBJ2-1	few	NA	CASSFLASAYNEQFF	TGTGCCAGCAGTTTTCTAGCGTCCGCCTACAATGAGCAGTTCTTC
TRBV11-3	TRBJ1-4	few	NA	CATTGGGDEKLFF	TGTGCCACCACGGGGGGCGGGGATGAAAAACTGTTTTTT
TRBV18	TRBJ2-5	few	NA	CASSHGGRTRETQYF	TGTGCCAGCTCACACGGGGGTCGGACGCGAGAGACCCAGTACTTC
TRBV5-4	TRBJ2-5	few	TRBD2	CASSPAGDQETQYF	TGTGCCAGCAGCCCGGCGGGGGATCAAGAGACCCAGTACTTC
TRBV19	TRBJ2-4	NA	TRBD2	CATSNLAGDKNIQYF	TGTGCCACCTCAAATCTAGCGGGAGACAAAAACATTCAGTACTTC
TRBV5-1	TRBJ2-3	NA	NA	CASSLAVSGTDTQYF	TGCGCCAGCAGCTTGGCCGTCAGTGGCACAGATACGCAGTATTTT
TRBV7-8	TRBJ2-7	few	NA	CASSFSELSYEQYF	TGTGCCAGCAGCTTCTCGGAACTTTCCTACGAGCAGTACTTC